One and the same sample provided the 27 T cell receptor beta chains below, sequenced in a study of radiotherapy plus CTLA-4 blockade in lung cancer. Measured with immunoSEQ multiplex PCR; TCRdb has only the in-frame clones, and not every one. Here the sample spans about 94,000 clones, about four fifths being singletons. Sequenced material: peripheral blood, taken from a patient treated with radiotherapy plus ipilimumab. The receptors stem from a human donor with non-small cell lung cancer that progressed on radiotherapy plus ipilimumab.

The CDR3 is CASSPRLAGGAYEQYF. The DNA of the CDR3 is TGTGCCAGCAGCCCGCGACTAGCGGGAGGCGCCTACGAGCAGTACTTC. The V gene is TRBV9, the J gene TRBJ2-7; 13 bases are a match to TRBD2. Unmatched junction bases numbered 6, after V lost 4 bases and J lost 2 bases. Germline V lookup: CDR1 SGDLS, CDR2 YYNGEE. This CDR3 region has 16 residues.

V and J are TRBV7-8 and TRBJ1-4; 10 bases match TRBD1. The CDR3 has 14 residues. Losses at the gene ends were 5 bases for V and 6 bases for J; bases not matched to a gene: 3. CDR1 is SGHVS and CDR2 is FQNEAQ in the germline V gene. In nucleotides, the CDR3 is TGTGCCAGCAGCGGGGACAGGGGATATGAAAAACTGTTTTTT. Its translation is CASSGDRGYEKLFF.

This chain links TRBV29-1 with TRBJ1-2, with D uncertain. The CDR3 has 12 amino acids. Germline V gene lookup returns CDR1 SQVTM and CDR2 ANQGSEA. V was cut by 5 bases and J by 4 bases, with 11 bases left in between. The CDR3 nucleotides read TGCAGCGTTAACGAAGACTTCTATGGCTACACCTTC. Encoded protein: CSVNEDFYGYTF.

The genes are TRBV28 and TRBJ2-1, with 7 bases matching TRBD1. CDR1 and CDR2 from the germline V gene are MDHEN and SYDVKM. The CDR3 length is 16 residues. V gave up 5 bases and J gave up 1 base; unmatched junction bases: 8. This CDR3 reads CASSLAGTVSYNEQFF. CDR3 sequence (DNA): TGTGCCAGCAGTCTAGCAGGGACAGTTTCCTACAATGAGCAGTTCTTC.

CDR3 nucleotide sequence: TGTGCCAGCAGTCTAATAGCGGGAGGAAACTACGAGCAGTACTTC. Residues: CASSLIAGGNYEQYF. The chain has TRBV6-6 and TRBJ2-7; TRBD2 agrees at 10 bases. CDR3 length: 15 residues. Trimming removed 5 bases from V and 3 bases from J; junction bases left unmatched: 7. Germline loops: CDR1 MNHNY, CDR2 SVGAGI (reference sequence).

The rearrangement joins TRBV28 to TRBJ1-2; TRBD1 aligns across 7 bases. The length of the CDR3 is 13 residues. Trimming removed 5 bases from V and 7 bases from J; junction bases left unmatched: 7. Germline CDR1 is MDHEN and CDR2 is SYDVKM. CDR3 sequence (DNA): TGTGCCAGCAGTGCGGGACAGTCGTTTGGCTACACCTTC. It specifies CASSAGQSFGYTF.

Here the CDR3 DNA reads TGTGCCTGGAAGGGACTGTTCCAAGAGACCCAGTACTTC. Translation gives CAWKGLFQETQYF. The chain has TRBV30 and TRBJ2-5; the D gene is possibly TRBD2 (6 bases). From germline, CDR1 is GTSNPN and CDR2 SVGIG (reference sequence). This CDR3 is built from 13 residues. Trimming shortened V by 4 bases and J by 1 base, and 10 bases separated the two germline ends.

This chain uses TRBV25-1 with TRBJ2-3; 7 positions match TRBD2. The CDR3 loop spans 15 amino acids. The germline V gene has CDR1 MGHDK and CDR2 SYGVNS. V shed 3 bases, J shed 3 bases, and the junction held 6 bases outside the gene matches. CDR3 residues: CASSEASGETDTQYF. The CDR3 nucleotides read TGTGCCAGCAGTGAGGCTAGCGGAGAAACAGATACGCAGTATTTT.

This clone was recorded once. The chain has TRBV11-2 and TRBJ1-5; D is perhaps TRBD1 (5 bases). The V gene's germline CDR1 is SGHAT and CDR2 FQNNGV. CDR3 length: 17 residues. V was cut by 5 bases and J by 2 bases, with 19 bases left in between. CDR3 nucleotides: TGTGCCAGCAGCCTAAACGACATGGTAGGGGGCAATCAGCCCCAGCATTTT. As protein: CASSLNDMVGGNQPQHF.

This rearrangement joins TRBV6-1 to TRBJ2-7, with 8 positions matching TRBD1. The J segment lost 3 bases and the V segment lost 6 bases, leaving 10 bases of the junction unmatched. Per germline, CDR1 MNHNS and CDR2 SASEGT. The CDR3 loop spans 15 amino acids. CDR3 residues: CASSQDRGGSYEQYV. The CDR3, as DNA: TGTGCCAGCAGCCAAGACAGGGGAGGAAGCTACGAGCAGTACGTC.

CDR3 nucleotides: TGTGCCAGCAGTCGAGGAACTAGCGGACAAGTGCAGTACTTC. Translating it yields CASSRGTSGQVQYF. The chain carries TRBV2 and TRBJ2-7; 8 bases are shared with TRBD2. Germline trimming cut 5 bases from V and 9 bases from J; bases unmatched to any gene: 12. Germline lookup yields CDR1 SNHLY and CDR2 FYNNEI. The CDR3 consists of 14 residues.

This clone was counted only a few times. Additional DNA sequences in this sample encode the identical CDR3. V is TRBV18 and J is TRBJ2-5; no clear D gene. V was cut by 6 bases and J by 0 bases, with 5 bases left in between. CDR1 and CDR2 from the germline V gene are KGHSH and LQKENI. The CDR3 sequence is 12 residues long. The DNA for the CDR3 is TGTGCCAGCTCCCCGTACCAAGAGACCCAGTACTTC. Translated, it gives CASSPYQETQYF.

The rearrangement links TRBV30 to TRBJ1-6; no firm D call. The V gene's germline CDR1 is GTSNPN and CDR2 SVGIG (reference sequence). The V and J ends lost 3 bases and 0 bases respectively, with 6 bases between them. This CDR3 has 14 residues. In DNA form, the CDR3 reads TGTGCCTGGAGCCTGAGCTCCTATAATTCACCCCTCCACTTT. Its protein product is CAWSLSSYNSPLHF.

The chain links TRBV11-2 to TRBJ2-3; 7 bases are shared with TRBD2. Germline CDR1 is SGHAT and CDR2 is FQNNGV. V lost 5 bases and J lost 5; bases outside the gene matches: 7. The CDR3 extends over 14 amino acids. Written as DNA, the CDR3 is TGTGCCAGCAGCCCCGCGGGCGGGGGAGATACGCAGTATTTT. Its translation: CASSPAGGGDTQYF.

This chain joins TRBV5-1 and TRBJ2-3; either TRBD1 or TRBD2 may fit D (5 bases each). The CDR3 sequence is 15 residues long. Germline values: CDR1 SGHRS, CDR2 YFSETQ. Deletions cut 2 bases from V and 2 bases from J, with 12 bases between. The CDR3 DNA reads as TGCGCCAGCAGCTTTTTGGGGACGTCCACAGATACGCAGTATTTT. It yields the protein CASSFLGTSTDTQYF.

The genes are TRBV6-5 and TRBJ1-2; D perhaps matches TRBD1 (6 bases). CDR1 is MNHEY and CDR2 is SVGAGI in the germline V gene. The ends were cut back, 5 bases at V and 2 bases at J, with 15 bases in the middle. This CDR3 region has 15 residues. As DNA, the CDR3 is TGTGCCAGCAGTCCCCGGCGAACAGGGAACTATGGCTACACCTTC. Its protein product is CASSPRRTGNYGYTF.

The chain employs TRBV7-3 and TRBJ1-5, with D uncertain. Between the trimmed V and J ends, which lost 4 bases and 4 bases, there was a span of 8 bases. Germline loops: CDR1 SGHTA, CDR2 FQGTGA. This CDR3 has 13 amino acids. CDR3 DNA sequence: TGTGCCAGCAGCTCGGAACATAATCAGCCCCAGCATTTT. Protein sequence: CASSSEHNQPQHF.

CDR3: CASSTTGAYEQYF. The CDR3, as DNA: TGTGCCAGTAGTACGACAGGGGCTTACGAGCAGTACTTC. The chain links TRBV19 to TRBJ2-7, with 8 bases that match TRBD1. The V and J ends lost 4 bases and 4 bases, in that order; junction bases with no gene match: 3. The germline V gene encodes CDR1 LNHDA and CDR2 SQIVND (reference sequence). The CDR3 has 13 residues.

The chain uses TRBV6-5 and TRBJ1-1; 9 nucleotides align to TRBD1. V lost 6 bases and J lost 4; bases outside the gene matches: 9. Per the germline V gene, CDR1 is MNHEY and CDR2 is SVGAGI. This CDR3 is 15 amino acids long. The CDR3 loop is CASSRSGTGTTEAFF. The CDR3 region has the DNA TGTGCCAGCAGCCGATCCGGGACAGGGACCACTGAAGCTTTCTTT.

This clone was seen only once. The gene calls are TRBV5-4 and TRBJ2-3, with 10 positions matching TRBD1. Per the germline V gene, CDR1 is SGHNT and CDR2 is YYREEE (reference sequence). The CDR3 has 16 residues. With 0 bases clipped from V and 1 base from J, the junction kept 2 bases outside the gene matches. The CDR3 loop is CASSLADRGRTDTQYF. The CDR3 bases are TGTGCCAGCAGCTTGGCTGACAGGGGGCGCACAGATACGCAGTATTTT.

The chain couples TRBV9 to TRBJ2-1; 9 bases are a match to TRBD1. There are 15 residues in the CDR3. V dropped 0 bases and J dropped 5; count of bases not matched to a gene: 3. The germline V gene has CDR1 SGDLS and CDR2 YYNGEE. In DNA form, the CDR3 reads TGTGCCAGCAGCGTAGACAGGGGGCGCAACAATGAGCAGTTCTTC. This translates into CASSVDRGRNNEQFF.

The rearrangement links TRBV6-6 to TRBJ1-2, with D possibly matching TRBD1 (5 bases). Per the germline V gene, CDR1 is MNHNY and CDR2 is SVGAGI (reference sequence). Trimming removed 5 bases at V and 7 bases at J, with 14 bases between. CDR3 length: 13 residues. The CDR3 is CASSDILGGGYTF. The DNA for the CDR3 is TGTGCCAGCAGTGACATTTTGGGGGGTGGCTACACCTTC.

This chain links TRBV28 with TRBJ1-2; TRBD1 might be the D (6 bases). Trimming removed 1 base from V and 8 bases from J, with 14 bases in between. This CDR3 contains 14 residues. Germline V CDR1 and CDR2: MDHEN, SYDVKM. CDR3 in amino acids: CASSLLGGARGYTF. CDR3 DNA: TGTGCCAGCAGTTTATTGGGGGGCGCAAGAGGCTACACCTTC.

This chain uses TRBV5-1 with TRBJ2-6; a weak D match, TRBD1 (5 bases). Germline CDR1 SGHRS, CDR2 YFSETQ. V was pared by 4 bases and J by 0 bases, with 14 bases between. The CDR3 has 17 residues. CDR3 loop: CASSQKGQSSGANVLTF. DNA of the CDR3: TGCGCCAGCAGCCAAAAGGGGCAGAGCTCTGGGGCCAACGTCCTGACTTTC.

This sequence joins TRBV7-6 and TRBJ1-2, with a possible D match to TRBD1 (6 bases). Trimming took off 7 bases at V and 0 bases at J, with 12 bases between the two ends. The CDR3 consists of 14 residues. CDR1 and CDR2 from the germline V gene are SGHVS and FNYEAQ. The CDR3 bases are TGTGCCAGCACCGGACAGAGTGCTAACTATGGCTACACCTTC. Its translation is CASTGQSANYGYTF.

This chain connects TRBV9 to TRBJ1-1; D gene unclear. V shed 1 base and J shed 1 base, with 8 bases lying between them. The V gene's germline CDR1 is SGDLS and CDR2 YYNGEE. There are 14 residues in the CDR3. CDR3 region: CASSVLYTNTEAFF. The CDR3 region has the DNA TGTGCCAGCAGCGTATTGTATACGAACACTGAAGCTTTCTTT.

The CDR3 DNA reads TGTGCCAGCAGCGTAGGGTCTAGGGCGACAGATACGCAGTATTTT. As protein: CASSVGSRATDTQYF. The chain combines TRBV9 with TRBJ2-3; D gene ambiguous. V gave up 0 bases and J gave up 3 bases, with 11 bases separating them. This CDR3 contains 15 residues. The germline V gene has CDR1 SGDLS and CDR2 YYNGEE. Variable domain in full (rest from reference TRBV9 and TRBJ2-3): DSGVTQTPKHLITATGQRVTLRCSPRSGDLSVYWYQQSLDQGLQFLIQYYNGEERAKGNILERFSAQQFPDLHSELNLSSLELGDSALYFCASSVGSRATDTQYFGPGTRLTVL.